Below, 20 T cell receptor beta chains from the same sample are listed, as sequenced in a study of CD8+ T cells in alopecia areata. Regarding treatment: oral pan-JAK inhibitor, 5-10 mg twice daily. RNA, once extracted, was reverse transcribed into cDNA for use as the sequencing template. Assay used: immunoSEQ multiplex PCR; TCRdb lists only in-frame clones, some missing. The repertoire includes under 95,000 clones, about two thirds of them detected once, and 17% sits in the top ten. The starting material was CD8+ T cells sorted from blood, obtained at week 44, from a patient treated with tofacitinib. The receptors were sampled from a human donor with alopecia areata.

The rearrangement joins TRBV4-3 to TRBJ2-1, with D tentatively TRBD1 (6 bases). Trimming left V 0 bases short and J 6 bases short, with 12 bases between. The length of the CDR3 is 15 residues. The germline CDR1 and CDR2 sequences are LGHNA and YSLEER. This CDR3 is CASSQDQGRANEQFF. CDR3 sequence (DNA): TGCGCCAGCAGCCAAGACCAGGGGCGGGCCAATGAGCAGTTCTTC.

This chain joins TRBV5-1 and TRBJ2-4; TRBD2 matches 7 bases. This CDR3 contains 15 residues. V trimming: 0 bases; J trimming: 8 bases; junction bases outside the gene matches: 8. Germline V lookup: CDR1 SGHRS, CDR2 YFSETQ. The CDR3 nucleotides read TGCGCCAGCAGCTTGGTAACGTCGGGGAGGGACATTCAGTACTTC. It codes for CASSLVTSGRDIQYF.

The CDR3 sequence: CASSIVGENEQFF. CDR3 sequence (DNA): TGTGCCAGTAGTATAGTAGGGGAGAATGAGCAGTTCTTC. The chain is built from TRBV19 and TRBJ2-1; D may match TRBD1 or TRBD2 (5 bases each). Germline V gives CDR1 LNHDA, CDR2 SQIVND (reference sequence). The germline V and J ends were trimmed by 1 base and 7 bases, with 8 bases remaining between them. The CDR3 totals 13 residues.

CDR3 loop: CASSFGTANEAFF. The CDR3 region has the DNA TGTGCCAGCAGCTTCGGGACAGCTAATGAAGCTTTCTTT. This chain joins TRBV7-2 and TRBJ1-1; 7 positions agree with TRBD1. The CDR3 runs 13 residues. Germline lookup yields CDR1 SGHTA and CDR2 FQGNSA. Losses at the gene ends were 3 bases for V and 7 bases for J; bases not matched to a gene: 5.

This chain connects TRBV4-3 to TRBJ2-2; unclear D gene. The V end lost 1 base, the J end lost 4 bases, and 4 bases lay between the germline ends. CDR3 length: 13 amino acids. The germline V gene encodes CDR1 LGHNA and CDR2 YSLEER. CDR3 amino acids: CASSQGGTGELFF. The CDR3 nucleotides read TGCGCCAGCAGCCAAGGGGGCACCGGGGAGCTGTTTTTT.

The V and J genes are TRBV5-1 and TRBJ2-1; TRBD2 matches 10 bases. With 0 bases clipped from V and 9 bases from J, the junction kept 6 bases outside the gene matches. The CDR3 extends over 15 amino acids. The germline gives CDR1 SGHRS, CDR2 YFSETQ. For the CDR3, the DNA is TGCGCCAGCAGCTTGGTAAGCGGGGGGGCCGGTGAGCAGTTCTTC. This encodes CASSLVSGGAGEQFF. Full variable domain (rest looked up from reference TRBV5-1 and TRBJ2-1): KAGVTQTPRYLIKTRGQQVTLSCSPISGHRSVSWYQQTPGQGLQFLFEYFSETQRNKGNFPGRFSGRQFSNSRSEMNVSTLELGDSALYLCASSLVSGGAGEQFFGPGTRLTVL.

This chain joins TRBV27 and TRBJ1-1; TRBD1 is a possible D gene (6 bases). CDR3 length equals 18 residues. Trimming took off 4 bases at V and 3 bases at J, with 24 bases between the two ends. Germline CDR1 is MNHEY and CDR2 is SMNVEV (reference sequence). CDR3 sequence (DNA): TGTGCCAGCAGTTCGTCAAGGGTCAGGGGTGGACTGTACACTGAAGCTTTCTTT. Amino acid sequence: CASSSSRVRGGLYTEAFF.

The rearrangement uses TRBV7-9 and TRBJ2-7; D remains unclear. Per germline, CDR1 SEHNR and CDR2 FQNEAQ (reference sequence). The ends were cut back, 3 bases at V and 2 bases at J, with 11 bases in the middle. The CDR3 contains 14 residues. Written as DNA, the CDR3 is TGTGCCAGCAGCTTGACTTCAGGTACCTACGAGCAGTACTTC. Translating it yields CASSLTSGTYEQYF.

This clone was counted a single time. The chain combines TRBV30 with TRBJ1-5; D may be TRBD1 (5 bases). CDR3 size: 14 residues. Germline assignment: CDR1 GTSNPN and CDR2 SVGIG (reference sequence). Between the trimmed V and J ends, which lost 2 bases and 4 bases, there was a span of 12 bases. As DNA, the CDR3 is TGTGCCTGGAGTCTTTCAGGGAAAAATCAGCCCCAGCATTTT. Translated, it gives CAWSLSGKNQPQHF.

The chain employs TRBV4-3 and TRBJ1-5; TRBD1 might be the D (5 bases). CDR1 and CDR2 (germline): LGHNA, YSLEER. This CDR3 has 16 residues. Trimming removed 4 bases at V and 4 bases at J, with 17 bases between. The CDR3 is CASSPKRGGLNQPQHF. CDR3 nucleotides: TGCGCCAGCAGCCCAAAACGGGGGGGTTTAAATCAGCCCCAGCATTTT.

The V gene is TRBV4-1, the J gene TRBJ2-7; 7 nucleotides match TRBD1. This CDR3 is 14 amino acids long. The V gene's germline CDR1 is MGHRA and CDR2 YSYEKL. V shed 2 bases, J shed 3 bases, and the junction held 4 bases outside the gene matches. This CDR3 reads CASSQNRGDYEQYF. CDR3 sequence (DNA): TGCGCCAGCAGCCAAAACAGGGGAGACTACGAGCAGTACTTC.

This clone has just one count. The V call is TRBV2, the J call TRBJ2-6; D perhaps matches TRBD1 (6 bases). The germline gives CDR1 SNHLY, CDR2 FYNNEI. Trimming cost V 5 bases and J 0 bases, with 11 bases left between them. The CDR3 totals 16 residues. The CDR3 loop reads CASSPRGTSGANVLTF. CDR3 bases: TGTGCCAGCAGTCCCAGGGGTACCTCTGGGGCCAACGTCCTGACTTTC. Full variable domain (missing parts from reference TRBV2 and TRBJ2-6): EPEVTQTPSHQVTQMGQEVILRCVPISNHLYFYWYRQILGQKVEFLVSFYNNEISEKSEIFDDQFSVERPDGSNFTLKIRSTKLEDSAMYFCASSPRGTSGANVLTFGAGSRLTVL.

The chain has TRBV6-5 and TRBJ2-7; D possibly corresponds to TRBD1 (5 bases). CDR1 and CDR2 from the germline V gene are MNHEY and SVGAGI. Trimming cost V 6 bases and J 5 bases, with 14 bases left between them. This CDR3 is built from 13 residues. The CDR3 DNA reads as TGTGCCAGCAGCCAGTCTCCCAGGGACGAGCAGTACTTC. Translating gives CASSQSPRDEQYF.

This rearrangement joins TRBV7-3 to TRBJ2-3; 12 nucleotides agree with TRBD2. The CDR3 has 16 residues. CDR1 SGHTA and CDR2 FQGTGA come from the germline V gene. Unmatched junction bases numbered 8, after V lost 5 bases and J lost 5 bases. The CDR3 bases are TGTGCCAGCAGCCCCAGGACTAGCGGGGACCGAGATACGCAGTATTTT. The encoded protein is CASSPRTSGDRDTQYF. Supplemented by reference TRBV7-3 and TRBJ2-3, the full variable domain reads GAGVSQTPSNKVTEKGKYVELRCDPISGHTALYWYRQSLGQGPEFLIYFQGTGAADDSGLPNDRFFAVRPEGSVSTLKIQRTERGDSAVYLCASSPRTSGDRDTQYFGPGTRLTVL.

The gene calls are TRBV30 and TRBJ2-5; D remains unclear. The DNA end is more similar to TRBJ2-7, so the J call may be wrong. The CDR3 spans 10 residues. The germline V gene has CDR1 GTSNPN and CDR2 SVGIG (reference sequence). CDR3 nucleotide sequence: TGTGCCTGTGGAGTGGGCGAGCAGTACTTC. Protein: CACGVGEQYF.

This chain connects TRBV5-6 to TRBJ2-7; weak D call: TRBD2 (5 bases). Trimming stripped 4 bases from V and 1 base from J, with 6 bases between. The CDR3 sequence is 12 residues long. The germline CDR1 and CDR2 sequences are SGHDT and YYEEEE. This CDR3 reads CASSGESYEQYF. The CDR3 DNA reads TGTGCCAGCAGCGGGGAGTCCTACGAGCAGTACTTC.

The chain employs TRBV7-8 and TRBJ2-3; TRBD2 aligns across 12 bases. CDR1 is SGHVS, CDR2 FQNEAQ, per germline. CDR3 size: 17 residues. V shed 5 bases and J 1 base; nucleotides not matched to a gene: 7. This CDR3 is CASSPPRLAGGTDTQYF. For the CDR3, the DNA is TGTGCCAGCAGCCCACCCCGACTAGCGGGGGGCACAGATACGCAGTATTTT.

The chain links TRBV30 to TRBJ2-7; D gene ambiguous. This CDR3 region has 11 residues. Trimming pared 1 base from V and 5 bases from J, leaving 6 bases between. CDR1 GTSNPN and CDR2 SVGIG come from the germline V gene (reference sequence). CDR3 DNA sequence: TGTGCCTGGAGTGGGGTGGACGAGCAGTACTTC. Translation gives CAWSGVDEQYF.

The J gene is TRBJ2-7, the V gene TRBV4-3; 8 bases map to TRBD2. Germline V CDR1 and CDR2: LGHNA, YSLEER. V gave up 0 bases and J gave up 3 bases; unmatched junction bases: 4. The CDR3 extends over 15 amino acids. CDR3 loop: CASSQETSGNYEQYF. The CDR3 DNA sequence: TGCGCCAGCAGCCAAGAAACTAGCGGTAACTACGAGCAGTACTTC.

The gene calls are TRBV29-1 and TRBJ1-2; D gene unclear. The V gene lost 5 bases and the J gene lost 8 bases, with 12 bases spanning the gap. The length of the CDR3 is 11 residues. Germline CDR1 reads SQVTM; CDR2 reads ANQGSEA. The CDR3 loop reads CSVQMVPGYTF. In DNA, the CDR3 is TGCAGCGTTCAAATGGTTCCAGGCTACACCTTC.